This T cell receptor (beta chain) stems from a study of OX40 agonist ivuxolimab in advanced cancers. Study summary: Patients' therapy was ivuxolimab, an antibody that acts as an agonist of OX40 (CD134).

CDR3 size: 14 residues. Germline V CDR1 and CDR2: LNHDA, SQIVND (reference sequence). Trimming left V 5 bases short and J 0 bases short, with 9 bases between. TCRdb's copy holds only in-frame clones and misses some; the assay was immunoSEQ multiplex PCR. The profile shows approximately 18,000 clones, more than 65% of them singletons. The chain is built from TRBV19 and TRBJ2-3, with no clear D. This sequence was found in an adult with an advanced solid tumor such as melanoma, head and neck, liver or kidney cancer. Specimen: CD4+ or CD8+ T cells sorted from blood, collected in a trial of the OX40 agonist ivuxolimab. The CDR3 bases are TGTGCCAGTAGTCCCCAGGACAGCACAGATACGCAGTATTTT. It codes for CASSPQDSTDTQYF.